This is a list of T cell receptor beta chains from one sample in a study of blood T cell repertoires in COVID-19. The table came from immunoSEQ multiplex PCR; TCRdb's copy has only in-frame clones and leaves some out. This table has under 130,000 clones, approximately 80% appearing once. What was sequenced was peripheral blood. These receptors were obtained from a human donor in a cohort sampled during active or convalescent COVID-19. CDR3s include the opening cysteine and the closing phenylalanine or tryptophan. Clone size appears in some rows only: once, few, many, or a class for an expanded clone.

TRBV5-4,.,CASSPREEAGESQYF
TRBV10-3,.,CAITEDGLTDTQYF
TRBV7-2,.,CASSPRGTTQETQYF
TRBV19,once,CASRDNGGTDTQYF
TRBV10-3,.,CAISARGQGDEKLFF
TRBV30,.,CAWRDRGSNQPQHF
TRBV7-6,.,CASSRRGEGTDTQYF
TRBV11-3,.,CASSDRLGGYTF
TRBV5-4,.,CASSLDLISGNTIYF
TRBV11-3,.,CASSSRRGAGLDTQYF
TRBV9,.,CASSPGTERSPQHF
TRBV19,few,CASSLDMSPAGYTF
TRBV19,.,CASTNQGQTPQHF
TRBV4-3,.,CASSQAGNRGGYNEQFF
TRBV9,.,CASSQSGQGGGEQFF
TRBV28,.,CASSFIQGASNTDTQYF
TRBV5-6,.,CASSPAKGPGEQYF
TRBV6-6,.,CASSYQGANNEKLFF
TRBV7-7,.,CASSLDGVDTGELFF
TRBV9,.,CASSVEADPSYGYTF
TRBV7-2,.,CASSLAAGNYGYTF
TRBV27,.,CASRLQGSGDEQFF
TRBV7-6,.,CASSLGPRGGGQETQYF
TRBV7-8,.,CASSLRDTEAFF
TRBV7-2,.,CASSFLIGTSAETQYF
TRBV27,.,CASSLRQNYGYTF
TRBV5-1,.,CASSLGQGAGVTEAFF
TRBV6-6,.,CASSYSAQNGNTIYF
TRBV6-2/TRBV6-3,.,CASSPRHGRVNTEAFF
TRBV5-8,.,CASSRQDRSPLHF
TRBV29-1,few,CSVTFSSQGNGYTF
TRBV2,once,CASIPGLNTGELFF
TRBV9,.,CASSVGQGNPYEQYF
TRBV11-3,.,CASSPWTGSPTEAFF
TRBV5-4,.,CASSLGQAAGNTEAFF
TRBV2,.,CASPFRGARPGAYGYTF
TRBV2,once,CASSEGTGEQPQHF
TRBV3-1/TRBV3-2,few,CASSLGQGSPTNEKLFF
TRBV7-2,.,CASSLGTGATDTQYF
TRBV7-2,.,CASSFEGAHYNEQFF
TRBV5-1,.,CASSLRTGTNTEAFF
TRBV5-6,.,CASSKAGAPYNEQFF
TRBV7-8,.,CASRQSPRGDGGPAPQPQHF
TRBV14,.,CASSRSSGVSTDTQYF
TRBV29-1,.,CSVEAGQGIYNEQFF
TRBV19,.,CASSIGAGQPQHF
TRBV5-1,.,CASSENTNTEAFF
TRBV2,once,CASTRAGGAGTDTQYF
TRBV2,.,CASTLEGRAEQFF
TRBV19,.,CASSVGQDNSPLHF
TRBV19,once,CASSIGGRGYQETQYF
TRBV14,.,CASSRASKAGDTEAFF
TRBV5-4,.,CASSLGDWAGANGYNEQFF
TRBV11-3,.,CASSKTGGVTDTQYF
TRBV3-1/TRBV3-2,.,CASSQDSSGGREQYF
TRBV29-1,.,CSVAPRQSRAFF
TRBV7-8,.,CASSPGLSREAFF
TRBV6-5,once,CASIRSDSSIQPQHF
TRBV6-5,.,CASSYRDRGITEAFF
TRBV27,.,CASSYGQGGMNYGYTF